This record covers a single TCR beta chain. The clone's antigen remains unknown. Base qualities were left out, and no much larger clone turns up one base away. The sample originates from a study of tumor and adjacent non-tumor tissue in lung cancer (dated by TCRdb to about 2018). As for the study more broadly: The cohort included around twelve adenocarcinoma, 2 squamous cell carcinoma and 1 small cell lung cancer patients. Sequencing generated a total of approximately 130 million productive TCRbeta reads, averaging roughly 4.2 million reads per sample. The roughly 15 patients were aged roughly 30 to 80 years, included roughly ten men and 5 women, and had TNM stage I to III disease. For each patient, one tumor sample and one normal lung sample were taken, giving a few dozen paired specimens that underwent TCRbeta CDR3 sequencing. Bulk TCRbeta repertoires were compared between lung tumor tissue and matched distant non-tumor lung tissue obtained from around 14 lung cancer patients.

Study-wide findings and limitations: TCR diversity was significantly higher in younger patients, and higher tumor TCR diversity was associated with shorter overall and disease-free survival. Significantly higher TCR diversity (inverse Simpson) was observed in tumor tissue than in normal lung tissue (approximately 430 vs 150, P = 0.0075, Mann-Whitney U test). A significantly larger cumulative share of the repertoire was made up by the top 100 clones in normal lung than in tumor tissue. Because peripheral blood was not sequenced, blood TCRbeta repertoires in the lung cancer patients of the study were not examined. Only roughly 14 patients were included in the cohort, and the need for larger samples and more detailed clinical data was noted by the authors. Neither the sequencing platform nor unique molecular identifiers are named or mentioned anywhere in the methods.

RNA was extracted from bulk unsorted tissue and checked for quality with a NanoDrop ND-1000 and an Agilent 2100. The donors were newly diagnosed lung cancer patients admitted for thoracic surgery in China from August to November 2014 who had not received prior chemotherapy. Patients who had received previous radiotherapy or chemotherapy, or who had another concurrent cancer, were excluded from the study. Surgical tissue pieces of about 1-2.3 cm3 were preserved in RNAlater solution and were kept at -80 degrees C until use. Library creation used multiplex PCR. TCRdb names Illumina HiSeq 2500 as the instrument used. TCRbeta libraries were constructed through three rounds of nested PCR with primers (Table S4) according to protocols adapted from ARM-PCR. Before sequencing, PCR products of 200-500 bp were excised from the gel and purified with the QIAquick gel extraction kit. The source study handled its data this way. Reads were cleaned using Trimmomatic, were merged into complete CDR3 sequences using FLASH, and were assigned to V(D)J germline segments using MiTCR. VDJtools was used to compute clonal diversity as the inverse Simpson's index. A read counted as productive if the sequence was in-frame and lacked a premature stop codon. TCRdb ran its own pipeline on the public reads, namely fastp trimming at Q25 and MiXCR clone calling, and kept in-frame beta chains. Each CDR3 protein appears once, grouped with its most common genes and DNA. V and J calls and clone size were set by TCRdb, not the authors. The sample contains 120,000 to 150,000 distinct CDR3 sequences, 66% of them found a single time. The ten largest clonotypes hold 15% to 20% of the sample.

The receptor comes from a man aged 55-75 years with small cell lung cancer. Sequenced material: lung tumor tissue.

The DNA sequence follows: TGTGCCAGCAGTTTCCAGAGGGAGCCCTCTGGAGAGCAGTTCTTC. The translation is CASSFQREPSGEQFF. The chain is made from TRBV27 and TRBJ2-1, and perhaps TRBD2 as D gene, on 5 matching bases. For CDR1 and CDR2, the germline V gene (reference sequence) lists MNHEY and SMNVEV. V and J lose 3 bases and 10 bases, and a span of 19 bases separates them. There are 15 amino acids in the CDR3, from cysteine to phenylalanine inclusive. The CDR3 DNA has 45 bases and is translated from base 1.